The present TCR beta chain was sequenced within a study of T cell repertoires in cytomegalovirus infection. Background on the study: An indication of both CMV infection and matching HLA type came from public TCR beta signatures. Study-wide findings and caveats: Cumulative public TCR beta family frequency identified carriers of CMV plus the relevant HLA. There were HLA-C-restricted CMV-specific TCR beta clonotypes dominating the ex vivo response.

TCRdb recomputed calls from the reads with MiXCR, one row per CDR3 protein. This table holds 350,000 to 550,000 distinct CDR3 sequences, about 33% found once. V was pared by 3 bases and J by 3 bases, with 3 bases of the junction left unmatched. Per germline, CDR1 SGHKS and CDR2 YYEKEE (reference sequence). The CDR3 totals 14 residues. Concerning this clonotype: Its target is unknown.

Sequencing input: PBMCs. The origin of this receptor is a human donor in good health (CMV status not recorded). Some clones in this sample may be carry-over from other donors' samples. The chain has TRBV5-5 and TRBJ2-3, with 8 bases matching TRBD1. The CDR3 coding sequence is TGTGCCAGCAGCTACCGGACAGGGACAGATACGCAGTATTTT. Translation: CASSYRTGTDTQYF.